This is a list of T cell receptor beta chains from one sample in a study of human T cells and chemical hapten exposure. TCRdb reprocessed the RACE reads via MiXCR and lists one record per CDR3 protein. The top ten hold around 4.8% of the sample, which has tens of thousands of distinct CDR3 sequences, roughly 9.8% seen once. The sequenced sample was whole blood, obtained in connection with sensitization to the hapten diphenylcyclopropenone (DPC). These TCRs come from a woman aged 50 to 65 with alopecia areata. Some clones in this sample may be carry-over from other donors' samples. The CDR3 runs from the conserved cysteine through the conserved F or W.

v_gene	j_gene	CDR3aa
TRBV7-8	TRBJ1-2	CASSPYIYGYTF
TRBV7-2	TRBJ2-2	CASSTRPPSGVSNTGELFF
TRBV10-2	TRBJ2-2	CASSESTGATGELFF
TRBV12-3/TRBV12-4	TRBJ2-3	CASSPTGANTQYF
TRBV5-6	TRBJ2-1	CASSANPGLAQNEQFF
TRBV11-2	TRBJ2-7	CASSWGQEQYF
TRBV12-2	TRBJ2-7	CASRLRLSPEQYF
TRBV28	TRBJ2-3	CASSVGGAPTDTQYF
TRBV7-8	TRBJ1-6	CASSSGQGATPLHF
TRBV19	TRBJ2-1	CASSSGTSGSTEQFF
TRBV7-2	TRBJ2-3	CASSPRMGATGNTQYF
TRBV29-1	TRBJ2-5	CSVPIMSRETQYF
TRBV5-1	TRBJ2-1	CASSLDPTGGNEQFF
TRBV3-1	TRBJ1-6	CASSPPGPNSPLHF
TRBV20-1	TRBJ1-4	CSANPPGGAGEKLFF
TRBV7-2	TRBJ2-1	CACTPGGRQTKNEQFF
TRBV12-5	TRBJ1-1	CASGWNRVNTEAFF
TRBV7-6	TRBJ2-3	CASSLVSFGTPPDTQYF
TRBV6-2/TRBV6-3	TRBJ1-6	CATSGLRYNSPLHF
TRBV7-7	TRBJ1-1	CASSLLQGGDTEAFF
TRBV7-6	TRBJ2-5	CASSLPGETQYF
TRBV19	TRBJ2-1	CASSMPTRLAGYNEQFF
TRBV18	TRBJ2-7	CASSHGDRGAYEQYF
TRBV18	TRBJ1-2	CASSPGYEDYGYTF
TRBV12-3/TRBV12-4	TRBJ1-2	CASRRTGMGYGYTF
TRBV20-1	TRBJ1-6	CSAIQGANSPLHF
TRBV7-6	TRBJ2-2	CASSLAGRQGGTGELFF
TRBV7-2	TRBJ2-3	CASQSFRSIGTDTQYF
TRBV11-2	TRBJ2-2	CASSPRGGQNTGELFF
TRBV2	TRBJ2-4	CASSEGVRVIQYF
TRBV21-1	TRBJ2-7	CASSGRGVGEQYF
TRBV5-5	TRBJ1-5	CASSFVQGTGLQPQHF
TRBV29-1	TRBJ2-3	CSVGKREVGTDTQYF
TRBV6-1	TRBJ1-2	CASTSQEGLSGYTF
TRBV7-6	TRBJ1-2	CASSPSRGQYGYTF
TRBV7-2	TRBJ1-6	CASSLVGSYNSPLHF
TRBV7-2	TRBJ2-7	CASSLPRGGEQYF
TRBV5-1	TRBJ2-5	CASSLTFTGSNRETQYF
TRBV18	TRBJ1-6	CASSQDRVNSPLHF
TRBV6-6	TRBJ2-1	CASSYGDSGFF
TRBV28	TRBJ2-1	CASTLSGLAGSSYNEQFF
TRBV15	TRBJ1-2	CATSRVLEGPYGYTF
TRBV27	TRBJ2-7	CASRSTKSPGINEQYF
TRBV3-1	TRBJ2-7	CATGLTESGEQYF
TRBV27	TRBJ1-3	CASSLGQNSGNTIYF
TRBV28	TRBJ2-4	CASSLRGAKNIQYF
TRBV9	TRBJ2-1	CASSTRGVSGGLSYNEQFF
TRBV6-5	TRBJ2-5	CASSGDRSPQETQYF
TRBV4-2	TRBJ2-1	CASSPSGTSGQVDEQFF
TRBV29-1	TRBJ2-7	CSVGEAYEQYF
TRBV7-2	TRBJ2-3	CASSPLKTDTQYF
TRBV12-3/TRBV12-4	TRBJ2-7	CASRPDRGVSYEQYF